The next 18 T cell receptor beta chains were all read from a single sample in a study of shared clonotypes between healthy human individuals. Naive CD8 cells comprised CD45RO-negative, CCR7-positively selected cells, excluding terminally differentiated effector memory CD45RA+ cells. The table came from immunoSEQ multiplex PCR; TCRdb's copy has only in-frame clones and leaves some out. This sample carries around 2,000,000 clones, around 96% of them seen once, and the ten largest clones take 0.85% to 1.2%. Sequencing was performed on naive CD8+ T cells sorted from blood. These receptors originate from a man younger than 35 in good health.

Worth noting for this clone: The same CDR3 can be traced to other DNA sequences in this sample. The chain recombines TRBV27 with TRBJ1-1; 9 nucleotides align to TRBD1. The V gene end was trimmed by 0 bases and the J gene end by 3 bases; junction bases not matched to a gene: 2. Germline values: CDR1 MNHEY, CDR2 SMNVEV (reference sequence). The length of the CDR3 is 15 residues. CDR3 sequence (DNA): TGTGCCAGCAGTTTATCGGGGACAGGGTACACTGAAGCTTTCTTT. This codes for CASSLSGTGYTEAFF.

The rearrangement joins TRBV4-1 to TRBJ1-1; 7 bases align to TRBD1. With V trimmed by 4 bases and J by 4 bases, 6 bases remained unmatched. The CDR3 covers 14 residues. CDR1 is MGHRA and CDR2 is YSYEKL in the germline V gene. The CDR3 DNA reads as TGCGCCAGCAGCCCTACCGGGACAGTCACTGAAGCTTTCTTT. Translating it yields CASSPTGTVTEAFF.

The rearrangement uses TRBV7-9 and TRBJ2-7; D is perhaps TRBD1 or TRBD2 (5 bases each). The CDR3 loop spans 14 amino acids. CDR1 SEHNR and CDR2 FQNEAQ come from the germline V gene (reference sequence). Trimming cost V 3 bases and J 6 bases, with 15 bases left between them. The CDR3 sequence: CASSLGTHGSEQYF. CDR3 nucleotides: TGTGCCAGCAGCTTGGGGACGCATGGATCCGAGCAGTACTTC. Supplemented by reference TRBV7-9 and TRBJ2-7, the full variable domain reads DTGVSQNPRHKITKRGQNVTFRCDPISEHNRLYWYRQTLGQGPEFLTYFQNEAQLEKSRLLSDRFSAERPKGSFSTLEIQRTEQGDSAMYLCASSLGTHGSEQYFGPGTRLTVT.

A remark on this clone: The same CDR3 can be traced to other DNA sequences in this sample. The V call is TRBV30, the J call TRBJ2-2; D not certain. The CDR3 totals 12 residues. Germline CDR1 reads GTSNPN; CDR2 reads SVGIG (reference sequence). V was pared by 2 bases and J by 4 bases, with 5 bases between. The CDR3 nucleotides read TGTGCCTGGAGTCCAGGCACCGGGGAGCTGTTTTTT. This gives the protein CAWSPGTGELFF.

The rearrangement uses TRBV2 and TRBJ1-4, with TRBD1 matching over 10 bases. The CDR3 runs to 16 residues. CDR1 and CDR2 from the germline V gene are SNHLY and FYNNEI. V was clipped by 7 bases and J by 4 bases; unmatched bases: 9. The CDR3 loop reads CASTSPGQGFNEKLFF. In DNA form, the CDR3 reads TGTGCCAGCACCTCTCCGGGACAGGGGTTTAATGAAAAACTGTTTTTT.

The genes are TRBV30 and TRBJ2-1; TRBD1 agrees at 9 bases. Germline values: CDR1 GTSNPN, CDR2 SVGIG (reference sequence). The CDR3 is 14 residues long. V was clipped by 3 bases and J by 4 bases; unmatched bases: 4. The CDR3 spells CAWRGQGSYNEQFF. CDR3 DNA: TGTGCCTGGAGGGGACAGGGTTCGTACAATGAGCAGTTCTTC. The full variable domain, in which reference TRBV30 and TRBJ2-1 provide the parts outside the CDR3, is SQTIHQWPATLVQPVGSPLSLECTVEGTSNPNLYWYRQAAGRGLQLLFYSVGIGQISSEVPQNLSASRPQDRQFILSSKKLLLSDSGFYLCAWRGQGSYNEQFFGPGTRLTVL.

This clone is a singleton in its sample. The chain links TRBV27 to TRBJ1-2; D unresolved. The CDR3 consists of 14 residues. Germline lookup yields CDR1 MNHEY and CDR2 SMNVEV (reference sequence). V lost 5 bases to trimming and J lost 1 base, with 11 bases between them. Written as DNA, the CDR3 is TGTGCCAGCAGTGTGGATCCCCTTAACTATGGCTACACCTTC. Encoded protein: CASSVDPLNYGYTF.

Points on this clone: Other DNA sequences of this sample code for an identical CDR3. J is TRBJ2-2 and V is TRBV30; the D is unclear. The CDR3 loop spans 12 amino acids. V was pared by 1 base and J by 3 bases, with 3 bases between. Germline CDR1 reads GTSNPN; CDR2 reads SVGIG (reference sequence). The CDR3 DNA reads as TGTGCCTGGAGTGGGGACACCGGGGAGCTGTTTTTT. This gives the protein CAWSGDTGELFF.

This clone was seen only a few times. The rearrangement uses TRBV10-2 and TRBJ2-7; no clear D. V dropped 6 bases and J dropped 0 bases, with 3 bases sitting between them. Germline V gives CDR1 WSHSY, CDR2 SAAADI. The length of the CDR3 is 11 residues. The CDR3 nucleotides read TGCGCCAGCAGGAGCTCCTACGAGCAGTACTTC. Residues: CASRSSYEQYF.

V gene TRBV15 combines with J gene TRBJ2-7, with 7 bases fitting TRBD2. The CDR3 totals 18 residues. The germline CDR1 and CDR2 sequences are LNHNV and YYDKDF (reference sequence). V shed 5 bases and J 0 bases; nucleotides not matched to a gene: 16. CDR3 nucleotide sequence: TGTGCCACCAGCCGGGGAGGTATGTGGCGGGAGCACTCCTACGAGCAGTACTTC. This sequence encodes CATSRGGMWREHSYEQYF.

This chain's CDR3 is CASSYTGTGAYEQYF. The DNA of the CDR3 is TGCGCCAGCAGCTACACCGGGACAGGGGCCTACGAGCAGTACTTC. J is TRBJ2-7 and V is TRBV4-1, with TRBD1 matching over 10 bases. Germline loops: CDR1 MGHRA, CDR2 YSYEKL. J lost 2 bases, V lost 5 bases, and 6 bases had no gene match. The CDR3 is made up of 15 amino acids.

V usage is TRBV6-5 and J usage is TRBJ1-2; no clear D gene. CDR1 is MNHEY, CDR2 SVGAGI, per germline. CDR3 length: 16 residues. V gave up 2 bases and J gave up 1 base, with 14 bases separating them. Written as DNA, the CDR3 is TGTGCCAGCAGTTACGGCCCGTTGGACGGTAACTATGGCTACACCTTC. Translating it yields CASSYGPLDGNYGYTF.

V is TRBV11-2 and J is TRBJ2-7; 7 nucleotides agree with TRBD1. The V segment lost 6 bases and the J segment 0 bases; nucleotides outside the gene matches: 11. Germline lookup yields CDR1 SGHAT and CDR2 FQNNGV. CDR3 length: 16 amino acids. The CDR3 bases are TGTGCCAGCAGGGACCCGACAGGGCCGGACTCCTACGAGCAGTACTTC. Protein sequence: CASRDPTGPDSYEQYF.

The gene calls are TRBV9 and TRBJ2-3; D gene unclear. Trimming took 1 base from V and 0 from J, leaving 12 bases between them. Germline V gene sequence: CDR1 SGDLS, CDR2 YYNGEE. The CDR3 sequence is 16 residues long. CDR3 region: CASSVMFGSSTDTQYF. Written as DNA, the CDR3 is TGTGCCAGCAGCGTAATGTTCGGCAGTAGCACAGATACGCAGTATTTT.

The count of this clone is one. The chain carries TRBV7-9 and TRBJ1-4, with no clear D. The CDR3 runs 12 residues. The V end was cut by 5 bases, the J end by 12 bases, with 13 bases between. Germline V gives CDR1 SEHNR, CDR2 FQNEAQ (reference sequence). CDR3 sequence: CASSAPDEELFF. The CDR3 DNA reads TGTGCCAGCAGCGCCCCGGACGAGGAACTGTTTTTT.

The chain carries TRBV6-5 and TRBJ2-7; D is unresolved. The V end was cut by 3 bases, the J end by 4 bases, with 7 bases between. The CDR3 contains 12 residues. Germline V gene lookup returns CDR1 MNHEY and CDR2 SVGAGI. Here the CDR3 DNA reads TGTGCCAGCAGTTATGAGGTATACGAGCAGTACTTC. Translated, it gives CASSYEVYEQYF.

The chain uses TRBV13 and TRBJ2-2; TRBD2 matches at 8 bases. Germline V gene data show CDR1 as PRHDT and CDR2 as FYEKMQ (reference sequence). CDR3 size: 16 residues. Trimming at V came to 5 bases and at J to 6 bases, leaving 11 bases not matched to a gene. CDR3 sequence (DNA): TGTGCCAGCAGCATCCGTCGGGGGGGCCTCTCCGGGGAGCTGTTTTTT. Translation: CASSIRRGGLSGELFF.

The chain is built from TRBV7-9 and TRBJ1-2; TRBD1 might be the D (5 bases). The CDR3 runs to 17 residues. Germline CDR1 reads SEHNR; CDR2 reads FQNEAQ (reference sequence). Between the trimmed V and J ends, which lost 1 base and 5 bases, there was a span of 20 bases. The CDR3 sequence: CASSLGDFSTPTYGYTF. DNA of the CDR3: TGTGCCAGCAGCTTAGGGGACTTCTCTACCCCCACTTATGGCTACACCTTC.